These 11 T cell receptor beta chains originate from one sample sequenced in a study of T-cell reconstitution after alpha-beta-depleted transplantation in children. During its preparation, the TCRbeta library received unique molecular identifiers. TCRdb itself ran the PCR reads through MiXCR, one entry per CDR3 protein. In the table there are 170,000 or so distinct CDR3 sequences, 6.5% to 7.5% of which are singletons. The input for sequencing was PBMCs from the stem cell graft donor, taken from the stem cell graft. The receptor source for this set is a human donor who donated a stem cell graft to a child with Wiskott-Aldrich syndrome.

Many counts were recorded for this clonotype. CDR3 bases: TGTGCCACCAGCGAAGGGACAGCGAATGAAAAACTGTTTTTT. It is translated as CATSEGTANEKLFF. This rearrangement joins TRBV24-1 to TRBJ1-4; 7 bases fit TRBD1. Germline lookup yields CDR1 KGHDR and CDR2 SFDVKD. This CDR3 is 14 amino acids long. Losses at the gene ends were 7 bases for V and 5 bases for J; bases not matched to a gene: 6.

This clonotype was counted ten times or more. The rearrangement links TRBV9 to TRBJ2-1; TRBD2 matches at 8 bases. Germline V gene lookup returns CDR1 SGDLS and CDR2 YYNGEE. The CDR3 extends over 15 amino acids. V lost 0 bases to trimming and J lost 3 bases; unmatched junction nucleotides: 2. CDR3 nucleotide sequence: TGTGCCAGCAGCGTAGGCGGGACTAGCTACAATGAGCAGTTCTTC. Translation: CASSVGGTSYNEQFF.

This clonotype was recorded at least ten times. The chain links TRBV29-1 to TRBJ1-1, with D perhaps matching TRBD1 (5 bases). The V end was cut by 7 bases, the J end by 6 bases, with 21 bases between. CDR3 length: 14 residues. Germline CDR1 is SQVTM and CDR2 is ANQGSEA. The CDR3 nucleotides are TGCAGCGCCCGAGGGTTAAAGGCGGGGGCTGAAGCTTTCTTT. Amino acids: CSARGLKAGAEAFF.

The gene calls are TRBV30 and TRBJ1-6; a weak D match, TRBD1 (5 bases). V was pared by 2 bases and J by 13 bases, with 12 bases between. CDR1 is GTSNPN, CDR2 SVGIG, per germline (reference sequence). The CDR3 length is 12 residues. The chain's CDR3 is CAWSPPGRPLHF. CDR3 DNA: TGTGCCTGGAGTCCCCCAGGGAGGCCCCTCCACTTT.

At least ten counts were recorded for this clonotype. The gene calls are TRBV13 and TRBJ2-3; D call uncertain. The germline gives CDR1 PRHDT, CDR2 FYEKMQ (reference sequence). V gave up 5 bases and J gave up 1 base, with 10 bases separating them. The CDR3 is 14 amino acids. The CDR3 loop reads CASSIQAGTDTQYF. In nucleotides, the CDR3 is TGTGCCAGCAGCATCCAGGCCGGCACAGATACGCAGTATTTT.

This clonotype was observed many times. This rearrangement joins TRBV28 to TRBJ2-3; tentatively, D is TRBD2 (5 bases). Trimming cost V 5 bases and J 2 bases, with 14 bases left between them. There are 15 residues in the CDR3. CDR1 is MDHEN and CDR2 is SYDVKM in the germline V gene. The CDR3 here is CASSPPEALTDTQYF. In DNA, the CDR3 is TGTGCCAGCAGTCCCCCGGAGGCCCTCACAGATACGCAGTATTTT.

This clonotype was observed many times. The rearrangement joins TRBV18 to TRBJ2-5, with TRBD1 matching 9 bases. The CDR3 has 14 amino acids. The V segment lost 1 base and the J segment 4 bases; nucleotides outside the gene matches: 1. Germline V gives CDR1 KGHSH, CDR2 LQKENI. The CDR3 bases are TGTGCCAGCTCACCACTGGGACAGGGAGAGACCCAGTACTTC. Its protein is CASSPLGQGETQYF.

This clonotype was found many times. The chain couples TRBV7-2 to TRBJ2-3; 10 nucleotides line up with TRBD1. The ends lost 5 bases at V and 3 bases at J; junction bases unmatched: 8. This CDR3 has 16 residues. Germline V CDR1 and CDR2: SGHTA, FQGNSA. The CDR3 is CASSQGQGMDTDTQYF. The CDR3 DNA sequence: TGTGCCAGCAGCCAGGGACAGGGGATGGATACAGATACGCAGTATTTT.

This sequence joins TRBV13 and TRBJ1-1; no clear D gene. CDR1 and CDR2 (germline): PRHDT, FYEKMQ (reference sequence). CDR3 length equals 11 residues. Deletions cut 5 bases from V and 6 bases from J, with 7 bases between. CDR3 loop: CASSQSSEAFF. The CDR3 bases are TGTGCCAGCAGCCAGAGTTCTGAAGCTTTCTTT.

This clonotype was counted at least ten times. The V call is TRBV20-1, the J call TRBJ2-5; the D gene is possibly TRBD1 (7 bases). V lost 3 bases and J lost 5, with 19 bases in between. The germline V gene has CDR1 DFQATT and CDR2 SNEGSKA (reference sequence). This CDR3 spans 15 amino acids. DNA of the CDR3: TGCAGTGCTAGGCCCTCCAGGGGGGCAGCGGAGACCCAGTACTTC. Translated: CSARPSRGAAETQYF.

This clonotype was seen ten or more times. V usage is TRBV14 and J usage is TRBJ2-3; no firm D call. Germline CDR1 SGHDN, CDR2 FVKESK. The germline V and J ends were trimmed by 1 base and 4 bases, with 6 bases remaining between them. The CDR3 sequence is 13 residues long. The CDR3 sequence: CASSQGAADTQYF. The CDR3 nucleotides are TGTGCCAGCAGCCAAGGTGCCGCAGATACGCAGTATTTT.